The clone carrying this TCR beta chain was counted a few times. This specimen comes from a study of T-cell memory formation after mild COVID-19. Trimming took 0 bases from V and 6 from J, leaving 14 bases between them. Germline-derived CDR1 and CDR2 are LGHNA and YSLEER. The CDR3 consists of 15 residues. In TCRdb, the 5' RACE reads were re-called with MiXCR into one record per CDR3 protein. The sample lists some 97,000 distinct CDR3 sequences; roughly 10% were seen once. The material sequenced was PBMCs or a T cell subset sorted from them (not recorded which). The gene calls are TRBV4-3 and TRBJ1-1; D is uncertain. This receptor was identified in a man aged 18 to 30 who had mild COVID-19 (a few samples of this study predate the infection). Cell type and time point are not known. CDR3 sequence (DNA): TGCGCCAGCAGCCAAGATCGGGCCCTTGGCGCTGAAGCTTTCTTT. Translated: CASSQDRALGAEAFF.